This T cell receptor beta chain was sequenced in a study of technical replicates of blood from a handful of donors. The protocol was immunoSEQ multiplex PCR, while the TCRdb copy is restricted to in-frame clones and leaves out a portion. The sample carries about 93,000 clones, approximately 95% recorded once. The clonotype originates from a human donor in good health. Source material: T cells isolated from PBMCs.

The CDR3 sequence is CASSRDPQGNQPQHF. The CDR3 DNA reads TGCGCCAGCAGCCGGGACCCACAGGGGAATCAGCCCCAGCATTTT. The chain couples TRBV5-1 to TRBJ1-5, with 7 nucleotides matching TRBD1. Trimming cost V 4 bases and J 4 bases; bases outside gene matches: 8. The CDR3 sequence is 15 residues long. The germline V gene has CDR1 SGHRS and CDR2 YFSETQ.